A single sample is the source of the 5 T cell receptor beta chains below, sequenced in a study of T cell responses to AZD1222 COVID-19 vaccine. TCRdb keeps only in-frame clones here, not all; method: immunoSEQ multiplex PCR. Among 130,000 or so clones, more than 90% were seen once, and the ten largest hold 1.6%. The sample here was peripheral blood, taken on day 0 of AZD1222 vaccination. The receptor set was obtained from an adult in good health.

The chain links TRBV6-5 to TRBJ1-2; D uncertain. CDR3 length equals 15 residues. Trimming removed 6 bases at V and 0 bases at J, with 14 bases between. The germline CDR1 and CDR2 sequences are MNHEY and SVGAGI. The CDR3 DNA reads as TGTGCCAGCAGAAGGGATGACACGACTAACTATGGCTACACCTTC. This translates into CASRRDDTTNYGYTF.

The gene calls are TRBV7-2 and TRBJ1-2, with a tentative D call TRBD1 (6 bases). Trimming stripped 4 bases from V and 2 bases from J, with 8 bases between. CDR1 and CDR2 from the germline V gene are SGHTA and FQGNSA. The CDR3 totals 13 residues. CDR3 sequence: CASSYDRNYGYTF. In DNA form, the CDR3 reads TGTGCCAGCAGCTACGACAGGAACTATGGCTACACCTTC.

The chain is built from TRBV4-1 and TRBJ1-3; D is undetermined. Germline lookup yields CDR1 MGHRA and CDR2 YSYEKL. Trimming took 0 bases from V and 0 from J, leaving 12 bases between them. This CDR3 comprises 17 residues. DNA for the CDR3: TGCGCCAGCAGCCAAGATCTTCAGAGCTTCTCTGGAAACACCATATATTTT. Protein sequence: CASSQDLQSFSGNTIYF.

This clone was detected only a few times. This chain connects TRBV7-6 to TRBJ2-7, with D possibly TRBD1 on 6 matching bases. The germline V gene has CDR1 SGHVS and CDR2 FNYEAQ. CDR3 size: 14 residues. The V and J ends lost 2 bases and 7 bases respectively, with 15 bases between them. CDR3 in DNA: TGTGCCAGCAGCTTAACAGGGCCGGTGGTGGAGCAGTACTTC. Translation: CASSLTGPVVEQYF. Full variable domain (outside the CDR3, taken from reference TRBV7-6 and TRBJ2-7): GAGVSQSPRYKVTKRGQDVALRCDPISGHVSLYWYRQALGQGPEFLTYFNYEAQQDKSGLPNDRFSAERPEGSISTLTIQRTEQRDSAMYRCASSLTGPVVEQYFGPGTRLTVT.

The chain recombines TRBV28 with TRBJ1-5; D uncertain. CDR3 length: 16 residues. The germline V and J ends were trimmed by 3 bases and 9 bases, with 21 bases remaining between them. Germline CDR1 MDHEN, CDR2 SYDVKM. The CDR3 coding sequence is TGTGCCAGCAGTTTCGGCCCGGGTACCCCGGTTCGGCCCCAGCATTTT. As protein: CASSFGPGTPVRPQHF.